These 28 T cell receptor beta chains were sequenced from one sample in a study of blood T cell repertoires in COVID-19. Sequenced by immunoSEQ multiplex PCR; TCRdb stores in-frame clones only, minus some. The table shows over 65,000 clones, with just over 85% occurring only once. The sequenced sample was peripheral blood. These receptors were collected from a man aged 50-60 years with active or convalescent COVID-19.

This clone is a singleton in its sample. The chain combines TRBV5-1 with TRBJ2-1; 7 nucleotides agree with TRBD1. With 0 bases clipped from V and 0 bases from J, the junction kept 3 bases outside the gene matches. CDR1 is SGHRS, CDR2 YFSETQ, per germline. The CDR3 runs 16 residues. This CDR3 reads CASSLARGNSYNEQFF. The DNA of the CDR3 is TGCGCCAGCAGCTTGGCCAGGGGGAACTCCTACAATGAGCAGTTCTTC. Full variable domain (outside the CDR3, taken from reference TRBV5-1 and TRBJ2-1): KAGVTQTPRYLIKTRGQQVTLSCSPISGHRSVSWYQQTPGQGLQFLFEYFSETQRNKGNFPGRFSGRQFSNSRSEMNVSTLELGDSALYLCASSLARGNSYNEQFFGPGTRLTVL.

The V and J genes are TRBV5-1 and TRBJ1-3; D uncertain. Germline CDR1 reads SGHRS; CDR2 reads YFSETQ. The CDR3 totals 13 residues. V lost 4 bases and J 8 bases, leaving 13 bases between the germline ends. CDR3 DNA: TGCGCCAGCAGCCCGGGAGTGACGGACACCATATATTTT. Protein sequence: CASSPGVTDTIYF.

In this sample, this clone turned up once. The J gene is TRBJ1-6, the V gene TRBV28; D may be TRBD1 (5 bases). V was cut by 1 base and J by 1 base, with 8 bases left in between. Per the germline V gene, CDR1 is MDHEN and CDR2 is SYDVKM. The CDR3 has 16 amino acids. In nucleotides, the CDR3 is TGTGCCAGCAGTTTATCCGGGGGTTCCTATAATTCACCCCTCCACTTT. Its translation is CASSLSGGSYNSPLHF.

The chain joins TRBV7-2 to TRBJ2-2; D gene uncertain. Germline CDR1 is SGHTA and CDR2 is FQGNSA. The CDR3 covers 17 residues. V lost 5 bases, J lost 8 bases, and 24 bases lay in between. The CDR3, as DNA: TGTGCCAGCAGCGCAAGACCCGTCGGTTTCGTACAGGGGGAGCTGTTTTTT. This gives the protein CASSARPVGFVQGELFF.

The V and J genes are TRBV5-6 and TRBJ2-2; 8 nucleotides agree with TRBD1. Germline CDR1 SGHDT, CDR2 YYEEEE. With V trimmed by 4 bases and J by 7 bases, 9 bases remained unmatched. The CDR3 covers 15 residues. The CDR3 nucleotides read TGTGCCAGCAGCCCGGCAGGGGGCGCAAGCGGGGAGCTGTTTTTT. Residues: CASSPAGGASGELFF.

This chain joins TRBV27 and TRBJ1-2; 8 nucleotides agree with TRBD1. After removal of 4 bases from V and 4 bases from J, the junction contained 5 bases not matched to a gene. The CDR3 contains 14 residues. The germline CDR1 and CDR2 sequences are MNHEY and SMNVEV (reference sequence). This chain's CDR3 is CASSSRTGIYGYTF. For the CDR3, the DNA is TGTGCCAGCAGTTCACGGACAGGGATCTATGGCTACACCTTC.

This chain links TRBV13 with TRBJ2-7; tentatively, D is TRBD1 (6 bases). V lost 1 base and J lost 2, with 12 bases in between. The germline gives CDR1 PRHDT, CDR2 FYEKMQ (reference sequence). CDR3 length: 15 residues. The CDR3 loop is CASSLVGTSTYEQYF. In DNA, the CDR3 is TGTGCCAGCAGCTTAGTCGGGACAAGTACCTACGAGCAGTACTTC.

V usage is TRBV27 and J usage is TRBJ1-5; no reliable D call. V was cut by 6 bases and J by 8 bases, with 8 bases left in between. This CDR3 is built from 11 residues. Looked up from germline, CDR1 is MNHEY and CDR2 is SMNVEV (reference sequence). The CDR3 loop reads CASSRREPQHF. CDR3 nucleotides: TGTGCCAGCAGCCGCCGGGAGCCCCAGCATTTT.

The chain links TRBV28 to TRBJ2-1, with TRBD2 identical over 14 bases. Trimming at V came to 5 bases and at J to 6 bases, leaving 6 bases not matched to a gene. The length of the CDR3 is 16 residues. Per the germline V gene, CDR1 is MDHEN and CDR2 is SYDVKM. The CDR3: CASSPPGLAGVNEQFF. The DNA for the CDR3 is TGTGCCAGCAGTCCTCCGGGACTAGCGGGAGTCAATGAGCAGTTCTTC.

The chain links TRBV14 to TRBJ2-5, with TRBD2 matching 11 bases. The CDR3 has 19 residues. J was trimmed by 1 base and V by 1 base; bases with no gene match: 11. Germline V gene data show CDR1 as SGHDN and CDR2 as FVKESK. The DNA of the CDR3 is TGTGCCAGCAGCCAAGCGAGGCCTAGCGGGAGGCCCCCCCAAGAGACCCAGTACTTC. Translated, it gives CASSQARPSGRPPQETQYF.

The CDR3 DNA is TGCAGCGTAGGAAACAGGGGGAACGGCTACACCTTC. Its protein product is CSVGNRGNGYTF. The J gene is TRBJ1-2, the V gene TRBV29-1, with TRBD1 matching over 8 bases. The trim removed 6 bases at V and 8 bases at J, leaving 8 bases unmatched. Germline CDR1 and CDR2: SQVTM and ANQGSEA. This CDR3 is 12 amino acids long.

For the CDR3, the DNA is TGTGCCAGCAGTGAAGCGCTTCCGGGACTAGCGTCCCTGATAGATACGCAGTATTTT. Amino acids: CASSEALPGLASLIDTQYF. V gene TRBV2 combines with J gene TRBJ2-3, with TRBD2 identical over 10 bases. Germline V gene lookup returns CDR1 SNHLY and CDR2 FYNNEI. V lost 0 bases to trimming and J lost 5 bases; unmatched junction nucleotides: 14. The CDR3 extends over 19 amino acids.

The chain uses TRBV3-1 (or the pseudogene TRBV3-2) and TRBJ2-3, with D perhaps matching TRBD2 (5 bases). Trimming took 3 bases from V and 0 from J, leaving 10 bases between them. CDR1 and CDR2 from the germline V gene are LGHDT and YNNKEL (reference sequence). There are 15 residues in the CDR3. The CDR3 DNA sequence: TGTGCCAGCAGCCATACTAGAACTAGCACAGATACGCAGTATTTT. Protein sequence: CASSHTRTSTDTQYF.

This clone has only a few counts. The chain uses TRBV24-1 and TRBJ1-5, with 9 positions matching TRBD1. From germline, CDR1 is KGHDR and CDR2 SFDVKD. V was clipped by 2 bases and J by 9 bases; unmatched bases: 7. The CDR3 is 15 residues long. This CDR3 is CATSDSGQGLGPQHF. The CDR3 bases are TGTGCCACCAGTGATTCGGGACAGGGTCTAGGGCCCCAGCATTTT.

J is TRBJ1-6 and V is TRBV7-8, with 11 bases fitting TRBD1. Per the germline V gene, CDR1 is SGHVS and CDR2 is FQNEAQ. V lost 4 bases to trimming and J lost 6 bases; unmatched junction nucleotides: 11. CDR3 length equals 18 residues. The CDR3 DNA reads TGTGCCAGCAGCTGGGACAGGGGGACGGTTGACCTTAATTCACCCCTCCACTTT. It yields the protein CASSWDRGTVDLNSPLHF.

The CDR3 region is CASSSVVGANEKLFF. CDR3 bases: TGTGCCAGCAGTTCAGTGGTCGGGGCTAATGAAAAACTGTTTTTT. The rearrangement joins TRBV27 to TRBJ1-4, with unresolved D. V lost 4 bases, J lost 3 bases, and 12 bases lay in between. CDR1 is MNHEY, CDR2 SMNVEV, per germline (reference sequence). The CDR3 is 15 amino acids.

This rearrangement joins TRBV7-9 to TRBJ2-2, with TRBD1 identical over 7 bases. The CDR3 is 14 residues long. The germline V gene has CDR1 SEHNR and CDR2 FQNEAQ (reference sequence). V gave up 5 bases and J gave up 8 bases; unmatched junction bases: 8. The CDR3: CASSDDRVVGELFF. As DNA, the CDR3 is TGTGCCAGCAGCGACGACAGGGTGGTGGGGGAGCTGTTTTTT.

This clone was observed once. The rearrangement links TRBV7-2 to TRBJ1-5; the D is unclear. This CDR3 region has 15 residues. Between the trimmed V and J ends, which lost 1 base and 2 bases, there was a span of 9 bases. CDR1 is SGHTA, CDR2 FQGNSA, per germline. Here the CDR3 reads CASSLVHQGNQPQHF. CDR3 sequence (DNA): TGTGCCAGCAGCTTAGTACATCAGGGCAATCAGCCCCAGCATTTT.

The V and J genes are TRBV13 and TRBJ2-7; D remains ambiguous. Deletions cut 0 bases from V and 3 bases from J, with 3 bases between. The germline gives CDR1 PRHDT, CDR2 FYEKMQ (reference sequence). This CDR3 has 12 residues. DNA of the CDR3: TGTGCCAGCAGCTTAGGACACTACGAGCAGTACTTC. Translation gives CASSLGHYEQYF.

This sequence joins TRBV19 and TRBJ2-5; 9 bases map to TRBD1. The CDR3 sequence is 17 residues long. J was trimmed by 2 bases and V by 3 bases; bases with no gene match: 10. Germline CDR1 and CDR2: LNHDA and SQIVND (reference sequence). CDR3 DNA sequence: TGTGCCAGTAGTATCGGTCAACCCGGACAGGGGCAAGAGACCCAGTACTTC. It encodes CASSIGQPGQGQETQYF.

This clone was seen once. The chain links TRBV7-2 to TRBJ2-5, with D perhaps matching TRBD1 (6 bases). The CDR3 totals 13 residues. Germline values: CDR1 SGHTA, CDR2 FQGNSA. V gave up 7 bases and J gave up 9 bases, with 18 bases separating them. This chain's CDR3 is CASTSGQLGAQYF. The CDR3 region has the DNA TGTGCCAGCACCTCCGGACAGCTAGGGGCCCAGTACTTC.

V and J are TRBV12-3 or TRBV12-4 and TRBJ1-2, with 7 bases aligning to TRBD1. This CDR3 spans 13 amino acids. The V and J ends lost 6 bases and 4 bases, in that order; junction bases with no gene match: 5. The CDR3 is CASRRGRGYGYTF. DNA of the CDR3: TGTGCCAGCAGGAGGGGGCGCGGCTATGGCTACACCTTC.

This clone was recorded once. V gene TRBV5-1 combines with J gene TRBJ2-3; tentative D call: TRBD1 (5 bases). V was pared by 3 bases and J by 1 base, with 9 bases between. The CDR3 loop spans 14 amino acids. Germline CDR1 is SGHRS and CDR2 is YFSETQ. CDR3: CASSWVGGTDTQYF. The CDR3 DNA follows: TGCGCCAGCAGCTGGGTAGGGGGCACAGATACGCAGTATTTT.

This clone was observed many times. V is TRBV19 and J is TRBJ2-1; 9 bases are a match to TRBD1. The CDR3 is 18 amino acids. Trimming at V came to 3 bases and at J to 9 bases, leaving 18 bases not matched to a gene. CDR1 LNHDA and CDR2 SQIVND come from the germline V gene (reference sequence). The CDR3, as DNA: TGTGCCAGTAGTATCCCCTACTCCCTACTGGACAGGGGAGGTGAGCAGTTCTTC. This translates into CASSIPYSLLDRGGEQFF.

The chain recombines TRBV6-5 with TRBJ1-2, with a tentative D call TRBD1 (6 bases). Germline V lookup: CDR1 MNHEY, CDR2 SVGAGI. V lost 11 bases, J lost 5 bases, and 15 bases lay in between. The length of the CDR3 is 12 residues. CDR3 loop: CAGERGLYGYTF. Here the CDR3 DNA reads TGTGCCGGGGAGCGGGGGCTTTATGGCTACACCTTC.

This chain joins TRBV5-1 and TRBJ1-5; 9 bases match TRBD1. The CDR3 is 15 residues long. The V and J ends lost 4 bases and 0 bases, in that order; junction bases with no gene match: 2. Per germline, CDR1 SGHRS and CDR2 YFSETQ. CDR3 bases: TGCGCCAGCAGCGTGACAGGGGGTAGCAATCAGCCCCAGCATTTT. Protein product: CASSVTGGSNQPQHF.

Here the CDR3 DNA reads TGTGCCAGCAGCCCACAGGGAAACTATGGCTACACCTTC. Its protein product is CASSPQGNYGYTF. The chain recombines TRBV6-2 or TRBV6-3 with TRBJ1-2; possible D gene TRBD1, 6 bases. Trimming shortened V by 6 bases and J by 2 bases, and 10 bases separated the two germline ends. The CDR3 totals 13 residues. Germline V gene data show CDR1 as MNHEY and CDR2 as SVGEGT.

V is TRBV18 and J is TRBJ2-1; 10 nucleotides agree with TRBD2. The V and J ends lost 2 bases and 6 bases, in that order; junction bases with no gene match: 4. The CDR3 consists of 15 residues. The germline gives CDR1 KGHSH, CDR2 LQKENI. The CDR3 DNA sequence: TGTGCCAGCTCACCAGGGACTAGCGTGGGCAATGAGCAGTTCTTC. This encodes CASSPGTSVGNEQFF.